A selection of T cell receptor beta chains follows, all from one sample in a study of shared clonotypes between healthy human individuals. Sequencing used immunoSEQ multiplex PCR; TCRdb keeps in-frame clones, though not all of them. This sample carries 1 million to 1.2 million clones, approximately 80% of them seen once, and the ten largest clones take roughly 0.83%. Sequencing used memory CD4+ T cells from PBMCs. These receptors were collected from a young man in good health. Some clones in this sample may be carry-over from other donors' samples. Both conserved end residues are part of each CDR3. D genes are given only for firm matches. Clone size is not always given. Where it is, it says once, few, many or a class for expanded clones.

d_gene	abundance	v_gene	j_gene	CDR3aa	CDR3nt
NA	few	TRBV7-2	TRBJ2-3	CASSPPGRKAVDTQYF	TGTGCCAGCAGTCCTCCGGGACGCAAGGCTGTAGATACGCAGTATTTT
NA	few	TRBV6-1	TRBJ2-7	CASSELFSYEQYF	TGTGCCAGCAGTGAACTCTTCTCCTACGAGCAGTACTTC
TRBD2	NA	TRBV28	TRBJ2-3	CASRETSGGYTDTQYF	TGTGCCAGCAGGGAAACTAGCGGGGGTTACACAGATACGCAGTATTTT
TRBD2	NA	TRBV7-9	TRBJ2-1	CASSGRLAGVTNEQFF	TGTGCCAGCAGCGGGCGACTAGCGGGAGTCACCAATGAGCAGTTCTTC
TRBD1	NA	TRBV5-6	TRBJ2-5	CASSYPTGGMRETQYF	TGTGCCAGCAGCTATCCGACAGGGGGCATGAGGGAGACCCAGTACTTC
NA	NA	TRBV30	TRBJ2-7	CAWSVGGTGKYEQYF	TGTGCCTGGAGTGTCGGGGGGACAGGCAAATACGAGCAGTACTTC
NA	NA	TRBV29-1	TRBJ2-3	CSVEIWEEAPDTQYF	TGCAGCGTTGAAATTTGGGAGGAGGCCCCAGATACGCAGTATTTT
NA	many	TRBV6-5	TRBJ1-1	CASSFIRNTEAFF	TGTGCCAGCAGTTTTATTAGGAACACTGAAGCTTTCTTT
NA	NA	TRBV2	TRBJ2-2	CASSDLGTGELFF	TGTGCCAGCAGTGATCTGGGGACCGGGGAGCTGTTTTTT
TRBD2	once	TRBV5-1	TRBJ2-7	CASSLGGASGRYEQYF	TGCGCCAGCAGCTTGGGTGGGGCTAGCGGGAGGTACGAGCAGTACTTC
TRBD2	NA	TRBV5-1	TRBJ2-5	CASSRGLAGQETQYF	TGCGCCAGCAGCAGGGGACTAGCGGGACAAGAGACCCAGTACTTC
TRBD1	NA	TRBV28	TRBJ2-3	CASSSGGFGTTTDTQYF	TGTGCCAGCAGTTCAGGGGGATTCGGGACGACCACAGATACGCAGTATTTT
TRBD1	NA	TRBV5-6	TRBJ1-2	CASRPRDSYYGYTF	TGTGCCAGCAGGCCCCGGGACAGTTACTATGGCTACACCTTC
NA	many	TRBV18	TRBJ1-2	CASSPEEGYGYTF	TGTGCCAGCTCACCTGAGGAAGGCTATGGCTACACCTTC
TRBD2	NA	TRBV11-2	TRBJ2-7	CASSLSQVGGGEQYF	TGTGCCAGCAGCTTATCTCAGGTTGGGGGGGGCGAGCAGTACTTC
NA	NA	TRBV5-6	TRBJ2-7	CASSSMINLGWGYEQYF	TGTGCCAGCAGCTCTATGATTAATTTGGGCTGGGGATACGAGCAGTACTTC
TRBD2	many	TRBV9	TRBJ2-5	CASSVDGRRASGSQETQYF	TGTGCCAGCAGCGTAGATGGGAGGAGGGCTAGCGGGTCCCAAGAGACCCAGTACTTC
TRBD1	NA	TRBV19	TRBJ1-2	CASSPEYRGPNGYTF	TGTGCCAGTAGTCCGGAGTACAGGGGGCCAAATGGCTACACCTTC
NA	NA	TRBV28	TRBJ2-3	CAGGTRTTDTQYF	TGTGCCGGGGGGACAAGGACCACAGATACGCAGTATTTT
TRBD2	NA	TRBV30	TRBJ2-1	CAWGSGSQSEQFF	TGTGCCTGGGGTAGCGGGAGCCAGAGTGAGCAGTTCTTC
NA	NA	TRBV5-1	TRBJ2-6	CASSLGTGANVLTF	TGCGCCAGCAGCTTGGGGACCGGGGCCAACGTCCTGACTTTC
NA	NA	TRBV18	TRBJ2-7	CASSLDGSPYEQYF	TGTGCCAGCTCACTCGATGGGTCCCCCTACGAGCAGTACTTC
TRBD1	NA	TRBV19	TRBJ2-6	CASGNQGASGANVLTF	TGTGCCAGTGGTAACCAGGGGGCATCTGGGGCCAACGTCCTGACTTTC
TRBD1	NA	TRBV5-7	TRBJ1-5	CASSQGTVNQPQHF	TGTGCCAGCAGCCAAGGGACAGTGAATCAGCCCCAGCATTTT
NA	NA	TRBV4-1	TRBJ1-2	CASSQSRQRGGYTF	TGCGCCAGCAGCCAATCCAGACAGCGCGGTGGCTACACCTTC
NA	NA	TRBV19	TRBJ2-6	CASSIGRVTGANVLTF	TGTGCCAGTAGTATTGGCAGGGTAACTGGGGCCAACGTCCTGACTTTC
NA	once	TRBV10-2	TRBJ2-7	CASSETASYEQYF	TGCGCCAGCAGTGAGACAGCCTCCTACGAGCAGTACTTC
NA	NA	TRBV5-1	TRBJ2-3	CASSFGGTDTQYF	TGCGCCAGCAGCTTTGGCGGCACAGATACGCAGTATTTT
NA	NA	TRBV5-1	TRBJ2-1	CASSLYGAQDNEQFF	TGCGCCAGCAGCTTGTATGGGGCGCAGGACAATGAGCAGTTCTTC
NA	NA	TRBV11-2	TRBJ1-2	CASSFFGPYGYTF	TGTGCCAGCAGCTTTTTCGGGCCCTATGGCTACACCTTC
NA	NA	TRBV29-1	TRBJ2-2	CSARAGGELFF	TGCAGCGCGCGGGCGGGCGGGGAGCTGTTTTTT
TRBD2	once	TRBV30	TRBJ2-5	CAWSRGLAGMETQYF	TGTGCCTGGAGCCGGGGACTAGCGGGAATGGAGACCCAGTACTTC
NA	NA	TRBV11-2	TRBJ1-2	CASSFGGANYGYTF	TGTGCCAGCAGCTTTGGCGGAGCTAACTATGGCTACACCTTC
TRBD2	NA	TRBV27	TRBJ2-3	CASSWSSGADTQYF	TGTGCCAGCAGTTGGTCTAGCGGCGCAGATACGCAGTATTTT
NA	NA	TRBV4-1	TRBJ2-2	CASSQVGLSGELFF	TGCGCCAGCAGCCAAGTGGGTTTGTCCGGGGAGCTGTTTTTT
NA	NA	TRBV5-1	TRBJ2-3	CASSRGNPTADTQYF	TGCGCCAGCAGCAGGGGGAATCCCACGGCAGATACGCAGTATTTT
TRBD1	NA	TRBV7-4	TRBJ2-7	CASSLADDRGVSEQYF	TGTGCCAGCAGCTTAGCCGACGACAGGGGGGTCTCCGAGCAGTACTTC
NA	NA	TRBV11-2	TRBJ1-5	CASSFSGGNQPQHF	TGTGCCAGCAGCTTTTCGGGAGGTAATCAGCCCCAGCATTTT
NA	NA	TRBV7-9	TRBJ2-2	CASSFSGNTGELFF	TGTGCCAGCAGCTTTAGCGGGAACACCGGGGAGCTGTTTTTT
NA	NA	TRBV19	TRBJ1-5	CASSMRQPNQPQHF	TGTGCCAGTAGTATGCGGCAGCCGAATCAGCCCCAGCATTTT
NA	NA	TRBV5-1	TRBJ2-2	CASSFGGPNTGELFF	TGCGCCAGCAGCTTTGGGGGACCGAACACCGGGGAGCTGTTTTTT
NA	NA	TRBV6-7	TRBJ1-2	CASSYHLQTVRGGFGYGYTF	TGTGCCAGCAGTTATCATTTACAGACCGTAAGGGGAGGGTTCGGCTATGGCTACACCTTC
NA	NA	TRBV10-2	TRBJ1-5	CASSAGTLNQPQHF	TGCGCCAGCAGTGCGGGGACGCTCAATCAGCCCCAGCATTTT
TRBD2	once	TRBV5-1	TRBJ2-2	CASRTGTSLSAGELFF	TGCGCCAGCAGAACCGGGACTAGCCTGAGCGCCGGGGAGCTGTTTTTT
TRBD2	NA	TRBV9	TRBJ2-3	CASSAPSAGGVDTQYF	TGTGCCAGCAGCGCCCCATCAGCGGGAGGGGTAGATACGCAGTATTTT
NA	NA	TRBV5-1	TRBJ1-1	CASSLALRRGTEAFF	TGCGCCAGCAGCTTGGCCCTTAGGAGAGGCACTGAAGCTTTCTTT
NA	many	TRBV5-1	TRBJ2-1	CASSSPLADLTGNEQFF	TGCGCCAGCAGCTCCCCTCTGGCGGATCTAACGGGAAATGAGCAGTTCTTC
TRBD1	few	TRBV9	TRBJ2-4	CASSPYGTGAAKNIQYF	TGTGCCAGCAGCCCATACGGGACAGGGGCGGCCAAAAACATTCAGTACTTC
TRBD1	NA	TRBV7-6	TRBJ2-1	CASSLQDRGNEQFF	TGTGCCAGCAGCTTACAGGACAGGGGGAATGAGCAGTTCTTC
NA	NA	TRBV7-3	TRBJ2-1	CASSLTSGFEGEQFF	TGTGCCAGCAGCTTAACGTCGGGATTTGAGGGGGAGCAGTTCTTC
NA	few	TRBV4-2	TRBJ1-1	CASSQDKNTEAFF	TGTGCCAGCAGCCAAGATAAGAACACTGAAGCTTTCTTT
NA	NA	TRBV21-1	TRBJ2-7	CATRGRAIYEQYF	TGTGCCACCCGGGGAAGGGCCATCTACGAGCAGTACTTC
NA	NA	TRBV11-2	TRBJ2-1	CASSAGQLYNEQFF	TGTGCCAGCAGCGCGGGACAGCTTTACAATGAGCAGTTCTTC
TRBD1	NA	TRBV6-5	TRBJ2-7	CASSYWGQGIGEQYF	TGTGCCAGCAGTTACTGGGGACAGGGGATAGGGGAGCAGTACTTC